The present TCR beta chain was sequenced within a study of CD8+ T cells in alopecia areata. Across the whole study: Treated individuals took tofacitinib by mouth, 5 to 10 mg twice daily.

cDNA prepared by RNA extraction and subsequent reverse transcription served as the template for sequencing. The repertoire was sequenced with immunoSEQ multiplex PCR; TCRdb's copy has only in-frame clones and lacks some. The sample consists of 120,000 to 150,000 clones, around 87% of them appearing once. Germline V CDR1 and CDR2: MNHNY, SVGAGI (reference sequence). With V trimmed by 7 bases and J by 6 bases, 7 bases remained unmatched. The CDR3 spans 14 residues. This clone was seen a single time. Here the sequenced sample was CD8+ T cells sorted from blood, taken at week 0. This receptor was taken from a human donor with alopecia areata. The gene calls are TRBV6-6 and TRBJ1-4, with 8 bases matching TRBD1. The CDR3 region has the DNA TGTGCCAGCAACAACAGGGGGGAGGATGAAAAACTGTTTTTT. It specifies CASNNRGEDEKLFF.